The 8 T cell receptor beta chains presented below share a single source sample, sequenced in a study of OX40 agonist ivuxolimab in advanced cancers. TCRdb keeps only in-frame clones here, not all; method: immunoSEQ multiplex PCR. The sample lists over 75,000 clones, roughly nine tenths occurring once. The material sequenced was CD4+ or CD8+ T cells sorted from blood, taken in a trial of the OX40 agonist ivuxolimab. These receptors originate from an adult with an advanced solid tumor such as melanoma, head and neck, liver or kidney cancer.

This sequence joins TRBV27 and TRBJ1-2, with a tentative D call TRBD1 (5 bases). The V and J ends lost 5 bases and 4 bases respectively, with 11 bases between them. Germline-derived CDR1 and CDR2 are MNHEY and SMNVEV (reference sequence). The CDR3 extends over 13 amino acids. Written as DNA, the CDR3 is TGTGCCAGCAGTATCGCCGGGACCTATGGCTACACCTTC. It encodes CASSIAGTYGYTF.

The chain recombines TRBV27 with TRBJ2-5; D uncertain. Trimming shortened V by 6 bases and J by 5 bases, and 13 bases separated the two germline ends. The CDR3 sequence is 13 residues long. CDR1 is MNHEY, CDR2 SMNVEV, per germline (reference sequence). The CDR3 DNA reads as TGTGCCAGCAGCATCAAGCCTCTGGAGACCCAGTACTTC. Its translation: CASSIKPLETQYF.

DNA of the CDR3: TGCGCCAGCAGCCCACAACAGGGGGCGGGTGAAAAACTGTTTTTT. Residues: CASSPQQGAGEKLFF. This sequence joins TRBV4-1 and TRBJ1-4, with 9 bases lining up with TRBD1. CDR1 MGHRA and CDR2 YSYEKL come from the germline V gene. The CDR3 is made up of 15 amino acids. V was clipped by 4 bases and J by 7 bases; unmatched bases: 7.

This chain uses TRBV30 with TRBJ2-7; D is unresolved. This CDR3 comprises 12 residues. V shed 0 bases and J shed 4 bases, with 7 bases lying between them. CDR1 and CDR2 from the germline V gene are GTSNPN and SVGIG (reference sequence). Here the CDR3 reads CAWSVVVYEQYF. In DNA, the CDR3 is TGTGCCTGGAGTGTAGTGGTATACGAGCAGTACTTC.

This chain connects TRBV5-1 to TRBJ1-1; D is ambiguous. CDR1 is SGHRS and CDR2 is YFSETQ in the germline V gene. There are 13 residues in the CDR3. Trimming removed 1 base from V and 2 bases from J, with 6 bases in between. The chain's CDR3 is CASSLTDNTEAFF. DNA for the CDR3: TGCGCCAGCAGCTTGACAGATAACACTGAAGCTTTCTTT.

The table lists this clone with a few counts. CDR3 DNA sequence: TGCGCCAGCAGCCAAGACCTGGGACTAGCGGGAGGACAGTACGAGCAGTACTTC. This gives the protein CASSQDLGLAGGQYEQYF. The chain uses TRBV4-1 and TRBJ2-7; 15 bases map to TRBD2. This CDR3 has 18 residues. Germline V gives CDR1 MGHRA, CDR2 YSYEKL. With V trimmed by 0 bases and J by 4 bases, 7 bases remained unmatched.

The J gene is TRBJ2-3, the V gene TRBV5-1, with 12 bases lining up with TRBD2. The CDR3 runs to 16 residues. J gave up 2 bases and V 0 bases, and 1 base lay outside the gene matches. From germline, CDR1 is SGHRS and CDR2 YFSETQ. DNA for the CDR3: TGCGCCAGCAGCTTGGGACTAGCGGGGGACACAGATACGCAGTATTTT. This codes for CASSLGLAGDTDTQYF.

To note about this clone: Mismatch with germline at one junction end may stem from a read error. The V and J genes are TRBV7-7 and TRBJ2-1; D unclear. Germline V CDR1 and CDR2: SSHAT, FNYEAQ (reference sequence). The length of the CDR3 is 15 residues. The CDR3 region is CASSLESPPYNEQFF. DNA of the CDR3: TGTGCTAGCAGCTTGGAGAGCCCCCCCTACAATGAGCAGTTCTTC.